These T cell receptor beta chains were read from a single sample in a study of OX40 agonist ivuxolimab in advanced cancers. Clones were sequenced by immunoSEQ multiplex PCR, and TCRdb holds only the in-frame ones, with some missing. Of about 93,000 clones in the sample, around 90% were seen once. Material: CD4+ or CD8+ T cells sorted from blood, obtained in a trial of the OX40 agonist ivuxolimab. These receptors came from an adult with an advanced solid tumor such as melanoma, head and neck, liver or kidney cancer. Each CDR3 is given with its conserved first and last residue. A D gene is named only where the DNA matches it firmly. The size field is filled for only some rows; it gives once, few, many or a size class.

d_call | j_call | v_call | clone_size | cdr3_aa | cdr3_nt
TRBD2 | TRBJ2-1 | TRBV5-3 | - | CARSPGLAESNNEQFF | TGTGCCAGAAGCCCGGGACTAGCGGAGTCTAACAATGAGCAGTTCTTC
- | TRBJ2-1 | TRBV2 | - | CASSEGPGSEQFF | TGTGCCAGCAGTGAAGGTCCGGGAAGCGAGCAGTTCTTC
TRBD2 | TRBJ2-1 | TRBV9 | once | CASSGSGSGYNEQFF | TGTGCCAGCAGCGGTAGCGGGAGTGGCTACAATGAGCAGTTCTTC
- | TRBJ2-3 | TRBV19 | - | CASSRGTDTQYF | TGTGCCAGTTCGAGGGGCACAGATACGCAGTATTTT
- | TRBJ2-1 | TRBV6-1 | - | CASSEEPSRSEQFF | TGTGCCAGCAGTGAAGAACCTAGCAGGAGTGAGCAGTTCTTC
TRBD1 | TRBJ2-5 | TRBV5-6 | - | CASSSYRGPGETQYF | TGTGCCAGCAGCTCCTACAGGGGGCCGGGGGAGACCCAGTACTTC
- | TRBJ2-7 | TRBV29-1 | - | CSVGALVGSYEQYF | TGCAGCGTTGGAGCTCTTGTTGGCTCCTACGAGCAGTACTTC
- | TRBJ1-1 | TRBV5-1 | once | CASSLEADTEAFF | TGCGCCAGCAGCCTAGAGGCAGACACTGAAGCTTTCTTT
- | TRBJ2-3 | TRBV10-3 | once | CAIRETGQATDTQYF | TGTGCCATCAGAGAGACTGGGCAGGCCACAGATACGCAGTATTTT
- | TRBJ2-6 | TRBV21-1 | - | CASSNIPLVAGGLGANVLTF | TGTGCCAGCAGCAACATCCCTCTTGTAGCGGGGGGGCTTGGGGCCAACGTCCTGACTTTC
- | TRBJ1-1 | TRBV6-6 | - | CASSYSERARTFF | TGTGCCAGCAGTTATTCGGAAAGGGCACGGACTTTCTTT
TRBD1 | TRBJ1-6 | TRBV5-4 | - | CASNRQGDSPLHF | TGTGCCAGCAACCGACAGGGAGATTCACCCCTCCACTTT
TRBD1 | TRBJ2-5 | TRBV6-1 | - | CASSPRTGGTETQYF | TGTGCCAGCAGTCCTCGGACAGGGGGAACAGAGACCCAGTACTTC
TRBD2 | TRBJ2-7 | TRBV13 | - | CASRTSGGPGGEQYF | TGTGCCAGCAGAACTAGCGGGGGCCCAGGGGGCGAGCAGTACTTC
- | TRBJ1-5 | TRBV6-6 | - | CASSYQGGQPQHF | TGTGCCAGCAGTTACCAAGGGGGTCAGCCCCAGCATTTT
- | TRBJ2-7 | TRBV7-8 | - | CASSSTGPSYEQYF | TGTGCCAGCAGCTCTACAGGGCCCTCCTACGAGCAGTACTTC
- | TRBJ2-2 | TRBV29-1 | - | CSATGTTNTGELFF | TGCAGCGCTACCGGGACAACGAACACCGGGGAGCTGTTTTTT
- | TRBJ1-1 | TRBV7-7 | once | CASSLRSGTEAFF | TGTGCTAGCAGCTTAAGGTCCGGGACTGAAGCTTTCTTT
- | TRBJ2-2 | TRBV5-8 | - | CASSLGSGFGELFF | TGTGCCAGCAGCTTGGGATCTGGGTTCGGGGAGCTGTTTTTT
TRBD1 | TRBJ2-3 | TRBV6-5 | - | CASSAGQGSADTQYF | TGTGCCAGCAGCGCGGGACAGGGATCCGCAGATACGCAGTATTTT
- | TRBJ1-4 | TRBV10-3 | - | CAISDPRTGHVEKLFF | TGTGCCATCAGTGACCCGAGGACCGGGCATGTTGAAAAACTGTTTTTT
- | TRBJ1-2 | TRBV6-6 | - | CASSYGRGNGYTF | TGTGCCAGCAGTTACGGGAGAGGGAATGGCTACACCTTC
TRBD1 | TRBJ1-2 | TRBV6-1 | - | CASSEVIGQGYGYTF | TGTGCCAGCAGTGAAGTGATTGGACAGGGTTATGGCTACACCTTC
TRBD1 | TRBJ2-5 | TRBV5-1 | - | CASSFAGGAQKETQYF | TGCGCCAGCAGCTTCGCAGGGGGCGCCCAAAAAGAGACCCAGTACTTC
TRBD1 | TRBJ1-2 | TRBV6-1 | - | CASGQAGGYTF | TGTGCCAGCGGACAGGCGGGGGGCTACACCTTC
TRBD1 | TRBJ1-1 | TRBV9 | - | CASSVGTGTNTEAFF | TGTGCCAGCAGCGTCGGGACAGGGACGAACACTGAAGCTTTCTTT
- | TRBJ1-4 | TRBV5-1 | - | CASSLYGDSNEKLFF | TGCGCCAGCAGCTTGTACGGGGATTCTAATGAAAAACTGTTTTTT
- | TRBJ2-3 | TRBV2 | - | CATRRGSPTNTQYF | TGTGCCACCCGGCGGGGTTCCCCCACGAATACGCAGTATTTT
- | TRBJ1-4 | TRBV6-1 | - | CASSNDEKLFF | TGTGCCAGCAGTAACGATGAAAAACTGTTTTTT
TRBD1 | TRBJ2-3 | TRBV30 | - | CAWSVQGAQDTQYF | TGTGCCTGGAGTGTACAGGGGGCCCAAGATACGCAGTATTTT
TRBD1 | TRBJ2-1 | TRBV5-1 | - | CASTRRDRDVNEQFF | TGCGCCAGCACTCGCCGGGACAGGGACGTTAATGAGCAGTTCTTC
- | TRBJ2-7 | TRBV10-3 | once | CAISDTGLVYEQYF | TGTGCCATCAGTGATACGGGATTGGTCTACGAGCAGTACTTC
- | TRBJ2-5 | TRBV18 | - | CASSPVGQETQYF | TGTGCCAGCTCACCCGTGGGTCAAGAGACCCAGTACTTC
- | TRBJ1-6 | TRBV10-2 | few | CASSEPGAGGPLHF | TGCGCCAGCAGTGAGCCAGGTGCCGGTGGACCCCTCCACTTT
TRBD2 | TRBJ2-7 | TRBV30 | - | CAFGTSGEQYF | TGTGCCTTTGGGACTAGTGGCGAGCAGTACTTC
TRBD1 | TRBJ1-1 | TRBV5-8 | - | CASSLGRDSTLVTEAFF | TGTGCCAGCAGCTTGGGCCGGGACAGCACCCTTGTCACTGAAGCTTTCTTT
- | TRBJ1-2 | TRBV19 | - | CASSRARQAGYGYTF | TGTGCCAGTAGTAGAGCCAGACAGGCTGGCTATGGCTACACCTTC
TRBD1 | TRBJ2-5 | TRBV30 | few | CAWENRGSKYRGQETQYF | TGTGCCTGGGAGAATAGGGGTTCAAAATACAGGGGACAAGAGACCCAGTACTTC
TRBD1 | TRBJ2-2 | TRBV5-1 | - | CASSLTGGDTGELFF | TGCGCCAGCAGCCTGACAGGGGGCGACACCGGGGAGCTGTTTTTT
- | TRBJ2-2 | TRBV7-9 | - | CASSRPGAGELFF | TGTGCCAGCAGCCGGCCGGGGGCCGGGGAGCTGTTTTTT
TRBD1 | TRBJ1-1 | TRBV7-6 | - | CASSPRDREGTMNTEAFF | TGTGCCAGCAGCCCCCGGGACAGGGAAGGCACCATGAACACTGAAGCTTTCTTT
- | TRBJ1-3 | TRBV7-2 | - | CASIWGGFGNTIYF | TGTGCCAGCATCTGGGGGGGCTTTGGAAACACCATATATTTT
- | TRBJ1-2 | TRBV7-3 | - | CASSPDRAYGYTF | TGTGCCAGCAGCCCGGACAGAGCCTATGGCTACACCTTC